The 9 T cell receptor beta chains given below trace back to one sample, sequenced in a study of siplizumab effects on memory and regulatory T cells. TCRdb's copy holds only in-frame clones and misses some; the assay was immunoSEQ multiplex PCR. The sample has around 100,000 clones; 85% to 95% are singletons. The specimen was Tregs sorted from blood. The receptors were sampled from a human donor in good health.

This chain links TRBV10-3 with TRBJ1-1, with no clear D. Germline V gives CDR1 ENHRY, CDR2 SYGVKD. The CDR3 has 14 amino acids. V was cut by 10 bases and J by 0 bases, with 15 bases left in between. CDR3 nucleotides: TGTGCCAGCGCGAAGAGTGTCATGAACACTGAAGCTTTCTTT. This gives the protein CASAKSVMNTEAFF.

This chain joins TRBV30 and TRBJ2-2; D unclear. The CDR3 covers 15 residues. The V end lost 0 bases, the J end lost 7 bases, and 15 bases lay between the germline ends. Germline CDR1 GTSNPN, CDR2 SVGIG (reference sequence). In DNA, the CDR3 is TGTGCCTGGAGTGTACAAGTCTTTCTAGGCGGGGAGCTGTTTTTT. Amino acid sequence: CAWSVQVFLGGELFF.

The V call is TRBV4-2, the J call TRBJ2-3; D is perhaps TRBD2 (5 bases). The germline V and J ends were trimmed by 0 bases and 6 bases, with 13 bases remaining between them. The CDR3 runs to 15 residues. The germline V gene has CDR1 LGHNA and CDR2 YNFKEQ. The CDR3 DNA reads TGTGCCAGCAGCCAAGATGTGGCGGGTGGGGATACGCAGTATTTT. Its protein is CASSQDVAGGDTQYF.

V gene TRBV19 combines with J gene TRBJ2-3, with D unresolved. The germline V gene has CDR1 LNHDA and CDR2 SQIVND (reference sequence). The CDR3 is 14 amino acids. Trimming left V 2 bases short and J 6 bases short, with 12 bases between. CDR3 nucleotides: TGTGCCAGTAGTATAACCCAGTTGCCCGATACGCAGTATTTT. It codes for CASSITQLPDTQYF.

The CDR3 protein is CASRWTSLGDTQYF. Written as DNA, the CDR3 is TGTGCCAGCAGATGGACTAGTTTGGGGGATACGCAGTATTTT. The chain links TRBV27 to TRBJ2-3; 7 nucleotides align to TRBD2. Per germline, CDR1 MNHEY and CDR2 SMNVEV (reference sequence). The CDR3 is made up of 14 amino acids. V shed 6 bases and J 6 bases; nucleotides not matched to a gene: 9.

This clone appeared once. CDR3 amino acids: CACGLYGYTF. The CDR3 DNA is TGTGCCTGCGGGCTCTATGGCTACACCTTC. V and J are TRBV30 and TRBJ1-2; no reliable D call. CDR3 length: 10 residues. Trimming took off 6 bases at V and 4 bases at J, with 6 bases between the two ends. Germline V CDR1 and CDR2: GTSNPN, SVGIG (reference sequence). The complete variable domain, with remaining parts taken from reference TRBV30 and TRBJ1-2, reads SQTIHQWPATLVQPVGSPLSLECTVEGTSNPNLYWYRQAAGRGLQLLFYSVGIGQISSEVPQNLSASRPQDRQFILSSKKLLLSDSGFYLCACGLYGYTFGSGTRLTVV.

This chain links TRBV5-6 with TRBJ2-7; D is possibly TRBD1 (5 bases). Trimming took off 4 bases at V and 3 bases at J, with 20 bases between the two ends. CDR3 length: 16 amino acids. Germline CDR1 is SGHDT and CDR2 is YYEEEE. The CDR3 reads CASSRPRASGIYEQYF. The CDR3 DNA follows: TGTGCCAGCAGCCGTCCCCGGGCTTCAGGGATCTACGAGCAGTACTTC.

CDR3 residues: CASSYSFRKNEQFF. For the CDR3, the DNA is TGTGCCAGCAGTTACTCTTTTCGAAAGAATGAGCAGTTCTTC. The gene calls are TRBV6-6 and TRBJ2-1; D remains ambiguous. The CDR3 length is 14 residues. CDR1 and CDR2 (germline): MNHNY, SVGAGI (reference sequence). V lost 0 bases, J lost 7 bases, and 10 bases lay in between.

The CDR3 region is CASSSVAGGAGELFF. CDR3 sequence (DNA): TGTGCCAGCAGTTCGGTAGCGGGAGGGGCCGGGGAGCTGTTTTTT. The genes are TRBV6-5 and TRBJ2-2, with 11 positions matching TRBD2. CDR3 length: 15 residues. The trim removed 4 bases at V and 6 bases at J, leaving 4 bases unmatched. CDR1 and CDR2 (germline): MNHEY, SVGAGI.